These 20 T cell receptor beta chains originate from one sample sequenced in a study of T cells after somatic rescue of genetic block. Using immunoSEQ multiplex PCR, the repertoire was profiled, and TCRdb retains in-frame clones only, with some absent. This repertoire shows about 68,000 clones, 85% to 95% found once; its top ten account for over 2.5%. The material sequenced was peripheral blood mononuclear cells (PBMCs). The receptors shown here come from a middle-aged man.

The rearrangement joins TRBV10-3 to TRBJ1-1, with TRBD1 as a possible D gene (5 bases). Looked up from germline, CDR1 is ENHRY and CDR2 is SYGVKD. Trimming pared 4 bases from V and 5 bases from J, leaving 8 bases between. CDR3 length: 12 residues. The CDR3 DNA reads TGTGCCATCAGTGTGGAGGGGACTGAAGCTTTCTTT. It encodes CAISVEGTEAFF.

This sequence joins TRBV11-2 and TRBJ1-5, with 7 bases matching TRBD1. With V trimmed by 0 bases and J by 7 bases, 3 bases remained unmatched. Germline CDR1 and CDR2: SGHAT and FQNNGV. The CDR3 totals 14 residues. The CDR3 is CASSLDQGVQPQHF. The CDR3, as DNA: TGTGCCAGCAGCTTAGATCAGGGGGTCCAGCCCCAGCATTTT.

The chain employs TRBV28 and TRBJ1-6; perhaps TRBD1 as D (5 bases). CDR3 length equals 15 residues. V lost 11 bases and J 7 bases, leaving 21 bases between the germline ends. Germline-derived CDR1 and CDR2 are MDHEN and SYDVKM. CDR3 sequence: CAGTRASVLNSPLHF. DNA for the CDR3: TGTGCCGGAACCAGGGCCTCGGTCCTAAATTCACCCCTCCACTTT.

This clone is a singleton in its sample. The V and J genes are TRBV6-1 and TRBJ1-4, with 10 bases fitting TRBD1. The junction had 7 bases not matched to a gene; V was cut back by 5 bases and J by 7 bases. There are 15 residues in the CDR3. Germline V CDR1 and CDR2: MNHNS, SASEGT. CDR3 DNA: TGTGCCAGCAGTTCCCGGGACAGGGGCGGTGAAAAACTGTTTTTT. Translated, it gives CASSSRDRGGEKLFF.

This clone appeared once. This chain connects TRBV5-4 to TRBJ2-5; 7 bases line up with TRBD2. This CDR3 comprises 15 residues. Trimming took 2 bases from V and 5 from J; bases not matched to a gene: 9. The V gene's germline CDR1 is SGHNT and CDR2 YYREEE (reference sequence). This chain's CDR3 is CASSFSGRGDETQYF. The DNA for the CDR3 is TGTGCCAGCAGCTTCTCGGGGAGGGGCGACGAGACCCAGTACTTC.

The CDR3 region is CASSVGLDTEAFF. The CDR3 nucleotides are TGTGCCAGCAGCGTAGGCCTGGACACTGAAGCTTTCTTT. This rearrangement joins TRBV9 to TRBJ1-1; no clear D. CDR3 length: 13 amino acids. CDR1 is SGDLS and CDR2 is YYNGEE in the germline V gene. V dropped 0 bases and J dropped 3 bases, with 6 bases sitting between them.

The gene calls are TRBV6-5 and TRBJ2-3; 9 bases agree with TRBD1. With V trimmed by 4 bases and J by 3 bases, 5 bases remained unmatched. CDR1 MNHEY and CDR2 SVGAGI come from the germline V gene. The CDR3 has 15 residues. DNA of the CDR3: TGTGCCAGCAGTTCGGGACAGGGAGGGACAGATACGCAGTATTTT. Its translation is CASSSGQGGTDTQYF.

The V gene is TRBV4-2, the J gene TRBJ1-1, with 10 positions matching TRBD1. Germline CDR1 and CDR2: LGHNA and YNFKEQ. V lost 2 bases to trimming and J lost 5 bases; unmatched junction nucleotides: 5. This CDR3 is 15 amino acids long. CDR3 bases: TGTGCCAGCAGCCAACCCGGGACAGGGGCTACTGAAGCTTTCTTT. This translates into CASSQPGTGATEAFF.

The CDR3 spells CASSLRVLGQGDQPQHF. CDR3 DNA sequence: TGTGCCAGCTCACTACGGGTCTTGGGACAGGGGGATCAGCCCCAGCATTTT. The V call is TRBV18, the J call TRBJ1-5; 11 bases match TRBD1. The germline V gene encodes CDR1 KGHSH and CDR2 LQKENI. CDR3 length: 17 residues. V gave up 4 bases and J gave up 5 bases; unmatched junction bases: 10.

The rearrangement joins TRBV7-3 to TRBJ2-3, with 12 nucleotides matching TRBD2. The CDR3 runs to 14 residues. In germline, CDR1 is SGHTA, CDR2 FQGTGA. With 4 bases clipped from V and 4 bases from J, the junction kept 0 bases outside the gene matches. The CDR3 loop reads CASSSSGGADTQYF. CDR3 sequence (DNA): TGTGCCAGCAGCTCTAGCGGGGGGGCAGATACGCAGTATTTT.

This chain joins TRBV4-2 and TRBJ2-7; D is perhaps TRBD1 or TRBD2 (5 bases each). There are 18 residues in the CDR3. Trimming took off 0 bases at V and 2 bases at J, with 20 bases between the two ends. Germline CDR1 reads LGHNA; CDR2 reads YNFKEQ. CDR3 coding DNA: TGTGCCAGCAGCCAAGATACCCCAAGAGGTGGGGGAACCTACGAGCAGTACTTC. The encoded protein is CASSQDTPRGGGTYEQYF.

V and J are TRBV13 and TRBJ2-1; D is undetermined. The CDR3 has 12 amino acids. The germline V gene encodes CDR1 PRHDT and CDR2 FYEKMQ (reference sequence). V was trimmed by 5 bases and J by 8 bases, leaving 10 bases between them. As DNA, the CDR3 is TGTGCCAGCAGCCCAATCGGTTATGAGCAGTTCTTC. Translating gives CASSPIGYEQFF.

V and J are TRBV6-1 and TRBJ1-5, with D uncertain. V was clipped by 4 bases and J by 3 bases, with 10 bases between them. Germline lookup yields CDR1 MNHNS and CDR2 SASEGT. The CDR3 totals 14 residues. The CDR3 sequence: CASSVWQVNQPQHF. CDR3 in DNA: TGTGCCAGCAGTGTTTGGCAGGTCAATCAGCCCCAGCATTTT.

CDR3 amino acids: CASSHHTYEQYF. CDR3 DNA sequence: TGTGCCAGCAGTCACCATACCTACGAGCAGTACTTC. The rearrangement links TRBV6-1 to TRBJ2-7; D is unresolved. The CDR3 is 12 residues long. Trimming removed 5 bases from V and 2 bases from J, with 7 bases in between. The germline V gene has CDR1 MNHNS and CDR2 SASEGT.

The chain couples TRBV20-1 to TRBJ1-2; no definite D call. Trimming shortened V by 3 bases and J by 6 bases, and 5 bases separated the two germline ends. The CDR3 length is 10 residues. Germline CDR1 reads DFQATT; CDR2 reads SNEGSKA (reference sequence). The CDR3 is CSASWDGYTF. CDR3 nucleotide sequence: TGCAGTGCTAGCTGGGATGGCTACACCTTC.

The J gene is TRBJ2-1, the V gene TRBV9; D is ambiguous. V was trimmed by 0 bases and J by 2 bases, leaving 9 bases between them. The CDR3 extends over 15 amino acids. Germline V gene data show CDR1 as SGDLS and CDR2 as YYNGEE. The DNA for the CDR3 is TGTGCCAGCAGCGTAGGGGTAGGAGCCTACAATGAGCAGTTCTTC. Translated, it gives CASSVGVGAYNEQFF.

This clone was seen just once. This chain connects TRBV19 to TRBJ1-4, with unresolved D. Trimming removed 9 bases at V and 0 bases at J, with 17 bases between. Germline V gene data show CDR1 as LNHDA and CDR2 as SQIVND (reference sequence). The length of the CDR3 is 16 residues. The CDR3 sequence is CASAQKISSTNEKLFF. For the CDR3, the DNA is TGTGCCAGCGCCCAGAAAATAAGCTCAACTAATGAAAAACTGTTTTTT.

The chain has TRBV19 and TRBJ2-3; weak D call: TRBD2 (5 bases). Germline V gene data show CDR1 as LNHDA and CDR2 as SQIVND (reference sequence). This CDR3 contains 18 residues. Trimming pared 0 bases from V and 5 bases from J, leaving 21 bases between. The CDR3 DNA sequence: TGTGCCAGTAGTATAGATCTTTTTGGTGGAGCCGCGGGAGATACGCAGTATTTT. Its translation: CASSIDLFGGAAGDTQYF.

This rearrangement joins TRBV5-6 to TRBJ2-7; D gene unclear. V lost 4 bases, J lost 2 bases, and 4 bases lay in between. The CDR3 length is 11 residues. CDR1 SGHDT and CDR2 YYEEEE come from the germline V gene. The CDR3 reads CASSLAYEQYF. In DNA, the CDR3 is TGTGCCAGCAGCCTCGCCTACGAGCAGTACTTC.

The CDR3 region is CASSSNPVTNYGYTF. In nucleotides, the CDR3 is TGTGCCAGCAGCTCCAACCCGGTAACTAACTATGGCTACACCTTC. The genes are TRBV5-4 and TRBJ1-2, with D unclear. Trimming left V 3 bases short and J 0 bases short, with 12 bases between. Germline lookup yields CDR1 SGHNT and CDR2 YYREEE (reference sequence). This CDR3 region has 15 residues.